The rows below give T cell receptor beta chains drawn from one sample of a study of lymphopenia after photon versus proton radiotherapy. Generated by immunoSEQ multiplex PCR, the TCRdb table keeps only in-frame clones and is missing some. The sample yields roughly 14,000 clones, 82% seen once. Sequenced here: peripheral blood, sampled from a patient treated with photon-based radiotherapy. The origin of the receptors is a man aged 50-60 years with gastric cancer. The CDR3 runs from the conserved cysteine through the conserved F or W. The D gene is left open where the match is weak. A clone size is listed for some rows: how often the clone was seen (once, few, many), or a class if it is expanded.

>TRBD2|-|TRBV7-2|TRBJ2-3
CASSSRSGGLSTDTQYF
TGTGCCAGCAGCTCCCGTAGCGGGGGCCTAAGCACAGATACGCAGTATTTT
>TRBD1|few|TRBV5-1|TRBJ1-2
CASSHRGQGYTF
TGCGCCAGCAGCCACAGGGGGCAAGGCTACACCTTC
>-|once|TRBV19|TRBJ2-4
CASSIQGVPKNIQYF
TGTGCCAGTAGTATACAGGGTGTCCCCAAAAACATTCAGTACTTC
>TRBD1|-|TRBV5-1|TRBJ2-5
CASSAGDREGETQYF
TGCGCCAGCAGCGCAGGGGACAGGGAAGGGGAGACCCAGTACTTC
>TRBD2|-|TRBV6-1|TRBJ2-5
CASSVAGGPQETQYF
TGTGCCAGCAGTGTAGCGGGGGGGCCGCAGGAGACCCAGTACTTC
>-|few|TRBV15|TRBJ1-5
CATSRDPTTQHF
TGTGCCACCAGCAGAGACCCGACAACCCAGCATTTT
>-|-|TRBV29-1|TRBJ1-2
CSVGSGVSYGYTF
TGCAGCGTTGGGTCAGGGGTATCGTATGGCTACACCTTC
>-|-|TRBV7-6|TRBJ2-2
CASSLYTGELFF
TGTGCCAGCAGCTTATACACCGGGGAGCTGTTTTTT
>TRBD1|-|TRBV7-2|TRBJ2-7
CASSPGTGRIYYEQYF
TGTGCCAGCAGCCCAGGGACAGGTCGGATATATTACGAGCAGTACTTC
>-|few|TRBV10-1|TRBJ1-2
CASSEFYLGNPGGYTF
TGCGCCAGCAGTGAGTTTTATTTGGGCAATCCTGGAGGCTACACCTTC
>-|-|TRBV7-8|TRBJ1-1
CASSPHGQMNTEAFF
TGTGCCAGCAGCCCTCACGGGCAAATGAACACTGAAGCTTTCTTT
>-|-|TRBV30|TRBJ2-2
CAQRARGTGELFF
TGTGCCCAACGGGCGCGAGGAACCGGGGAGCTGTTTTTT
>-|-|TRBV27|TRBJ1-1
CASREVQGVNTEAFF
TGTGCCAGCAGGGAGGTACAAGGGGTGAACACTGAAGCTTTCTTT
>-|few|TRBV6-1|TRBJ1-1
CASSAPGSSSPTEAFF
TGTGCCAGCAGTGCTCCGGGGTCTTCTTCGCCCACTGAAGCTTTCTTT
>-|once|TRBV20-1|TRBJ1-2
CALTPSLAF
TGCGCCCTTACGCCGTCTCTCGCCTTC
>-|few|TRBV27|TRBJ1-2
CASTPAGANYGYTF
TGTGCCAGCACCCCCGCAGGAGCTAACTATGGCTACACCTTC
>TRBD1|-|TRBV7-3|TRBJ1-2
CASSSWGQLYGYTF
TGTGCCAGCAGCTCATGGGGACAGCTCTATGGCTACACCTTC
>-|-|TRBV5-5|TRBJ1-3
CASSWRAGNTIYF
TGTGCCAGCAGCTGGAGGGCTGGAAACACCATATATTTT
>-|-|TRBV30|TRBJ1-1
CAWSVTAGRAFF
TGTGCCTGGAGTGTAACGGCAGGGCGGGCTTTCTTT
>TRBD2|-|TRBV14|TRBJ2-5
CASSHPRRSGGARETQYF
TGTGCCAGCAGCCACCCACGCCGTAGCGGGGGGGCCCGCGAGACCCAGTACTTC
>-|-|TRBV5-1|TRBJ1-6
CASSLGANNSPLHF
TGCGCCAGCAGCTTAGGGGCGAACAATTCACCCCTCCACTTT
>-|once|TRBV2|TRBJ2-7
CASSGSSYEQYF
TGTGCCAGCAGCGGGAGCTCCTACGAGCAGTACTTC
>TRBD2|once|TRBV5-1|TRBJ2-3
CASSGRGGGTDTQYF
TGCGCCAGCAGCGGTCGGGGGGGCGGCACAGATACGCAGTATTTT
>TRBD1|-|TRBV10-3|TRBJ2-2
CAIGQGRRFTGELFF
TGTGCCATTGGACAGGGAAGGAGGTTCACCGGGGAGCTGTTTTTT
>-|-|TRBV11-2|TRBJ2-3
CASSKGSPRTDTQYF
TGTGCCAGCAGCAAAGGTAGCCCACGCACAGATACGCAGTATTTT
>TRBD1|medium-sized|TRBV10-1|TRBJ2-2
CASSESLQGASTGELFF
TGCGCCAGCAGTGAGTCGTTACAGGGGGCTTCCACCGGGGAGCTGTTTTTT
>-|-|TRBV5-1|TRBJ1-3
CASQDVSGNTIYF
TGCGCCAGCCAAGACGTCTCTGGAAACACCATATATTTT